This paragraph reports one T cell receptor (beta chain). The specificity of this receptor is unknown. Base qualities were left out, and no much larger clone turns up one base away. This entry belongs to a study of blood T cell repertoires in COVID-19 (dated by TCRdb to 2019 to 2021). For context, the study as a whole: Samples from collaborators originated in the United States, Italy and Spain and spanned both the acute and convalescent phases of COVID-19. The material from the prospective study consisted of cDNA or gDNA derived from T cells, B-cell-depleted T cells, or PBMCs. The repertoires were released in a freely available public database intended as a resource for research on the immune response to SARS-CoV-2. Samples came from the ongoing ImmuneRACE study (first 160 participants) plus 1,254 subjects from 6 global collaborators. Nearly every sample came with metadata listing a de-identified subject ID, COVID-19 status, age in years and sex. Where available, HLA class I and class II types were obtained from metadata supplied by the sample provider rather than from assay-based typing. The dataset comprised deeply sampled blood TCRbeta repertoires from subjects exposed to, actively infected with, or recovered from COVID-19. Study-wide findings and limitations: The amount of clinical and demographic metadata varied by source and participant and was provided uncurated.

From a lookup of the germline V gene, CDR1 and CDR2 are SNHLY and FYNNEI. The CDR3 goes from the cysteine to the phenylalanine over 15 residues. Left in the record is the CDR3 DNA by itself, 45 bases read in frame from the first base. The junction shows trimming of 2 bases on V and 6 bases on J, and the gene matches do not reach 4 bases of it. Participants in the prospective study were aged roughly 18 to 89 years, lived in 24 United States geographic areas, and enrolled through a virtual design. In the prospective study, cohorts were assigned on the basis of participant-reported clinical history obtained from a screening survey and a study questionnaire. Exposed participants had been in contact, within 2 weeks of entering the study, with a person who had a PCR-confirmed or clinician-diagnosed case of COVID-19. Mobile phlebotomists in the prospective study collected whole blood, serum and a nasopharyngeal or oropharyngeal swab from every participant. Additional blood draws and questionnaires over an approximately 2-month period could optionally be provided by prospective study participants. Blood samples from the prospective study were shipped frozen or at room temperature prior to DNA extraction.

The immunoSEQ Assay, a bias-controlled multiplex PCR, was used to amplify TCRbeta CDR3 regions from genomic DNA. In the original analysis: The number of nucleated cells in each sample was estimated by amplification of reference gene primers within the assay. Sequence reads were collapsed and filtered to measure the absolute abundance of every unique TCRbeta CDR3 rearrangement. For each sample, productive Simpson clonality was calculated as the square root of Simpson's diversity index across productive rearrangements. This is the immuneACCESS table as TCRdb keeps it, with only in-frame sequences that have V and J called. A part of the clones is gone; compared with another copy, unresolved V genes explain less than half, and the rest is unexplained. The V and J calls and clone size come from that table; D and trimming were worked out from the DNA. This sample lists approximately 250,000 clones; approximately 90% were detected once. Approximately 3% of the sample is taken by the ten largest.

The TCR originated in a man aged 35 to 55 who had been exposed to COVID-19. The V gene is TRBV2 and the J gene is TRBJ2-1; 10 central bases correspond to TRBD1. The material sequenced was PBMCs or T cells enriched from blood (not recorded which). The DNA sequence follows: TGTGCCAGCAGTGAACGGACAGGGGGGGCCAATGAGCAGTTCTTC. Its protein is CASSERTGGANEQFF.